Shown below are 8 T cell receptor beta chains from a single sample sequenced in a study of cytomegalovirus exposure and HLA in healthy donors listed by TCRdb under 2017. The protocol used for the library was the immunoSEQ multiplex PCR assay. This immuneACCESS table, as held by TCRdb, lists in-frame sequences with V and J called but not all clones. Of the missing ones, under half trace to an unresolved V gene in checked studies; the others have no known cause. The sample table shows around 300,000 clones, and about 86% are seen once. Roughly 0.99% of the sample rests with the top ten. Source material: PBMCs. Every receptor here comes from a woman younger than 30 in good health and CMV-seronegative.

The rearrangement joins TRBV9 to TRBJ1-4; D is undetermined. The CDR3 loop spans 15 amino acids. Between the trimmed V and J ends, which lost 3 bases and 8 bases, there was a span of 17 bases. The germline V gene encodes CDR1 SGDLS and CDR2 YYNGEE. The CDR3 loop reads CASSARGGMVEKLFF. For the CDR3, the DNA is TGTGCCAGCAGCGCCCGGGGAGGGATGGTGGAAAAACTGTTTTTT.

This chain joins TRBV10-1 and TRBJ1-5, with a weak D call TRBD1 (5 bases). Germline loops: CDR1 WNHNN, CDR2 SYGVQD (reference sequence). V lost 6 bases, J lost 5 bases, and 11 bases lay in between. The CDR3 runs 13 residues. This chain's CDR3 is CASSAGTYQPQHF. CDR3 bases: TGCGCCAGCAGCGCCGGGACTTATCAGCCCCAGCATTTT.

V gene TRBV5-8 combines with J gene TRBJ2-1, with 8 bases lining up with TRBD1. The CDR3 consists of 14 residues. The germline V gene encodes CDR1 SGHTS and CDR2 YDEGEE. The V segment lost 4 bases and the J segment 4 bases; nucleotides outside the gene matches: 4. The CDR3 here is CASSIRDRYNEQFF. The CDR3 region has the DNA TGTGCCAGCAGCATCCGGGACAGGTACAATGAGCAGTTCTTC.

The V gene is TRBV15, the J gene TRBJ2-7; D gene ambiguous. The CDR3 has 13 residues. The germline V and J ends were trimmed by 3 bases and 4 bases, with 10 bases remaining between them. Germline lookup yields CDR1 LNHNV and CDR2 YYDKDF (reference sequence). This CDR3 reads CATSRPGRYEQYF. Here the CDR3 DNA reads TGTGCCACCAGCAGGCCCGGTCGGTACGAGCAGTACTTC.

The gene calls are TRBV7-2 and TRBJ1-2; D might be TRBD1 (6 bases). This CDR3 contains 13 residues. Between the trimmed V and J ends, which lost 1 base and 10 bases, there was a span of 13 bases. CDR1 and CDR2 (germline): SGHTA, FQGNSA. The CDR3 bases are TGTGCCAGCAGCTTAGGACAGGATGTGGTCTACACCTTC. As protein: CASSLGQDVVYTF.

This chain uses TRBV27 with TRBJ2-7; TRBD2 agrees at 10 bases. This CDR3 is 16 amino acids long. CDR1 and CDR2 (germline): MNHEY, SMNVEV (reference sequence). V shed 8 bases, J shed 3 bases, and the junction held 13 bases outside the gene matches. CDR3 loop: CASRGASGSRFYEQYF. The DNA for the CDR3 is TGTGCCAGCCGCGGGGCTAGCGGGAGCCGTTTCTACGAGCAGTACTTC.

This clone was seen only once. The rearrangement uses TRBV6-5 and TRBJ1-4, with TRBD1 identical over 7 bases. Germline V lookup: CDR1 MNHEY, CDR2 SVGAGI. The CDR3 length is 14 residues. With V trimmed by 6 bases and J by 8 bases, 9 bases remained unmatched. CDR3: CASSRDRVGEKLFF. DNA of the CDR3: TGTGCCAGCAGCCGAGACAGGGTTGGGGAAAAACTGTTTTTT.

V usage is TRBV5-1 and J usage is TRBJ1-5, with TRBD1 matching 8 bases. This CDR3 has 16 residues. The germline V gene has CDR1 SGHRS and CDR2 YFSETQ. The ends lost 2 bases at V and 0 bases at J; junction bases unmatched: 4. DNA for the CDR3: TGCGCCAGCAGCTTCGGCGACAGGGGTAGCAATCAGCCCCAGCATTTT. This sequence encodes CASSFGDRGSNQPQHF.